This T cell receptor (beta chain) was documented in a study of blood T cell repertoires in COVID-19. Original processing notes: Quantification of nucleated cells was approximated via reference gene primer amplification. The repertoire was sequenced with immunoSEQ multiplex PCR; TCRdb's copy has only in-frame clones and lacks some. D and trimming were read from the DNA, whereas the V and J calls and clone size are those reported in that table. The sample yields roughly 300,000 clones, 65% to 85% seen once. This clone has a single count. The V end was cut by 6 bases, the J end by 6 bases, with 11 bases between. This CDR3 is built from 13 residues. The V gene's germline CDR1 is KGHSH and CDR2 LQKENI. A Seattle source enrolled patients during active infection and followed them longitudinally.

This rearrangement joins TRBV18 to TRBJ2-2, with a weak D call TRBD1 (6 bases). Input material: peripheral blood. The receptor comes from a human donor with COVID-19, enrolled during active disease. The donor label of this sample is uncertain. The CDR3 DNA follows: TGTGCCAGCTCCGGCCAGGGGCCCGGGGAGCTGTTTTTT. Translation: CASSGQGPGELFF.